This T cell receptor (beta chain) stems from a study of cytomegalovirus exposure and HLA in healthy donors. It was with 60 Vbeta and 13 Jbeta primers that the PCR ran. Sequenced by immunoSEQ multiplex PCR; TCRdb stores in-frame clones only, minus some. The data hold about 180,000 clones, with about 80% observed a single time. Germline V gene lookup returns CDR1 LNHDA and CDR2 SQIVND (reference sequence). Trimming shortened V by 6 bases and J by 3 bases, and 9 bases separated the two germline ends. The CDR3 is 13 amino acids. The chain recombines TRBV19 with TRBJ1-5, with unresolved D. Sequenced: PBMCs. This receptor was taken from a man aged 35 to 55 in good health and CMV-seronegative. The DNA of the CDR3 is TGTGCCAGTAGCCAAGAGTTCAATCAGCCCCAGCATTTT. It translates to CASSQEFNQPQHF. Complete variable domain (other parts from reference TRBV19 and TRBJ1-5): DGGITQSPKYLFRKEGQNVTLSCEQNLNHDAMYWYRQDPGQGLRLIYYSQIVNDFQKGDIAEGYSVSREKKESFPLTVTSAQKNPTAFYLCASSQEFNQPQHFGDGTRLSIL.